This passage covers 6 T cell receptor beta chains from one sample sequenced in a study of blood T cell repertoires in COVID-19. Libraries were prepared by immunoSEQ multiplex PCR; TCRdb keeps only in-frame clonotypes and omits some of them. The table has some 270,000 clones, roughly 81% seen once. The sequencing sample was made of PBMCs or T cells enriched from blood (not recorded which). All receptors come from a woman in her fifties or sixties who had been exposed to COVID-19.

The chain uses TRBV5-1 and TRBJ2-3, with 13 bases lining up with TRBD2. CDR3 size: 16 residues. Germline lookup yields CDR1 SGHRS and CDR2 YFSETQ. Trimming took 5 bases from V and 6 from J; bases not matched to a gene: 9. CDR3 in amino acids: CASRFGLAGVGDTQYF. In DNA form, the CDR3 reads TGCGCCAGCAGGTTCGGACTAGCGGGGGTTGGCGATACGCAGTATTTT.

The V gene is TRBV6-5, the J gene TRBJ1-1; 9 bases are shared with TRBD1. Germline V lookup: CDR1 MNHEY, CDR2 SVGAGI. V trimming: 5 bases; J trimming: 8 bases; junction bases outside the gene matches: 6. The CDR3 has 13 residues. CDR3 amino acids: CASSRRDREEAFF. In DNA, the CDR3 is TGTGCCAGCAGTCGCCGGGACAGGGAAGAAGCTTTCTTT.

The J gene is TRBJ2-2, the V gene TRBV15, with 7 positions matching TRBD2. The J segment lost 9 bases and the V segment lost 1 base, leaving 2 bases of the junction unmatched. This CDR3 contains 13 residues. Germline assignment: CDR1 LNHNV and CDR2 YYDKDF (reference sequence). CDR3 amino acids: CATSRGEGRELFF. CDR3 in DNA: TGTGCCACCAGCAGAGGGGAGGGTAGGGAGCTGTTTTTT.

The rearrangement joins TRBV5-1 to TRBJ1-3, with D possibly matching TRBD1 (5 bases). Trimming took off 4 bases at V and 7 bases at J, with 18 bases between the two ends. Germline CDR1 and CDR2: SGHRS and YFSETQ. The CDR3 covers 15 residues. In nucleotides, the CDR3 is TGCGCCAGCAGCAGGGACGGGACTCTGGGGAACACCATATATTTT. Translating it yields CASSRDGTLGNTIYF.

This chain joins TRBV5-4 and TRBJ1-3, with TRBD1 as a possible D gene (5 bases). This CDR3 comprises 16 residues. The V end was cut by 4 bases, the J end by 0 bases, with 14 bases between. CDR1 is SGHNT, CDR2 YYREEE, per germline (reference sequence). Here the CDR3 DNA reads TGTGCCAGCAGCGCCCAAGGGGTGAGCTCTGGAAACACCATATATTTT. Amino acid sequence: CASSAQGVSSGNTIYF.

Note on this clone: Other DNA variants within this sample encode the same CDR3. The chain is built from TRBV7-8 and TRBJ1-5; TRBD1 aligns across 12 bases. The V segment lost 5 bases and the J segment 1 base; nucleotides outside the gene matches: 12. This CDR3 has 19 residues. Germline V CDR1 and CDR2: SGHVS, FQNEAQ. For the CDR3, the DNA is TGTGCCAGCAGCCCACGGGGGACAGGGGGCGGGGGAAGCAATCAGCCCCAGCATTTT. Residues: CASSPRGTGGGGSNQPQHF. Based on the CDR3 plus reference TRBV7-8 and TRBJ1-5, the full variable domain is GAGVSQSPRYKVAKRGQDVALRCDPISGHVSLFWYQQALGQGPEFLTYFQNEAQLDKSGLPSDRFFAERPEGSVSTLKIQRTQQEDSAVYLCASSPRGTGGGGSNQPQHFGDGTRLSIL.